Listed below are T cell receptor beta chains from one sample, sequenced in a study of shared clonotypes between healthy human individuals. Clones were read by immunoSEQ multiplex PCR, and TCRdb kept only the in-frame ones, dropping some. The sample holds about 600,000 clones; roughly four fifths are singletons and the top ten take around 11%. The sequencing sample was made of PBMCs. These receptors all stem from a woman in her 40s in good health. Some clones in this sample may be carry-over from other donors' samples. The conserved cysteine and the conserved F or W are not part of the CDR3 here. The order of the fields is J gene, clone size, V gene, CDR3 protein. The size of a clone is reported for some rows only, either as once, few or many, or as a class for expanded clones.

J: TRBJ1-1; size: .; V: TRBV29-1; CDR3: SVDQGGVTEAF
J: TRBJ2-1; size: .; V: TRBV20-1; CDR3: SAPYNEQF
J: TRBJ2-1; size: .; V: TRBV10-3; CDR3: AISEGAGGPKQF
J: TRBJ2-3; size: few; V: TRBV9; CDR3: ASSVIAPSTDTQY
J: TRBJ2-3; size: few; V: TRBV7-6; CDR3: ASSPERDPYTDTQY
J: TRBJ2-7; size: few; V: TRBV7-9; CDR3: ASSRQGNSYEQY
J: TRBJ1-2; size: .; V: TRBV18; CDR3: ASSATGIPPQDYGYT
J: TRBJ1-5; size: .; V: TRBV25-1; CDR3: ASSPSEGSQPQH
J: TRBJ2-3; size: .; V: TRBV28; CDR3: ASWDRAADTQY
J: TRBJ2-7; size: .; V: TRBV7-6; CDR3: ASSLIGGQGEQY
J: TRBJ1-5; size: .; V: TRBV6-5; CDR3: ASSRDIDSNQPQH
J: TRBJ1-2; size: .; V: TRBV5-8; CDR3: ASILRGQSLSGYT
J: TRBJ2-7; size: .; V: TRBV28; CDR3: ASSSGTRTYEQY
J: TRBJ1-3; size: .; V: TRBV27; CDR3: ASSSDRGYTIY
J: TRBJ2-5; size: once; V: TRBV30; CDR3: AWNGQRETQY
J: TRBJ2-4; size: .; V: TRBV13; CDR3: ASGIAKNIQY
J: TRBJ2-7; size: .; V: TRBV27; CDR3: ASSLQGYTYEQY
J: TRBJ2-1; size: .; V: TRBV6-6; CDR3: ASIRGGRDYEQF
J: TRBJ2-5; size: .; V: TRBV30; CDR3: AWSLHHRETQY
J: TRBJ1-2; size: once; V: TRBV5-4; CDR3: ASSPMTANYGYT
J: TRBJ1-3; size: .; V: TRBV5-5; CDR3: ASSLPSSGNTIY
J: TRBJ2-1; size: .; V: TRBV4-2; CDR3: ASSQVGGTDNEQF
J: TRBJ2-1; size: .; V: TRBV10-3; CDR3: AIGWDSTF
J: TRBJ2-5; size: .; V: TRBV30; CDR3: AWSVGGGQETQY
J: TRBJ2-1; size: .; V: TRBV18; CDR3: ASSSMYPGLARRGEQF
J: TRBJ2-5; size: .; V: TRBV10-3; CDR3: AIRDGYQETQY
J: TRBJ1-4; size: .; V: TRBV6-5; CDR3: ASSYSGVPNEKLF
J: TRBJ2-6; size: few; V: TRBV7-2; CDR3: ASSLVPGARSGANVLT
J: TRBJ2-7; size: once; V: TRBV7-2; CDR3: ASSSPGSYEQY
J: .; size: .; V: TRBV19; CDR3: ASSIGLAESYEQY
J: TRBJ1-4; size: few; V: TRBV10-3; CDR3: AISESWGGNEKLF
J: TRBJ2-7; size: .; V: TRBV27; CDR3: ASSLRGAYEQY
J: TRBJ1-2; size: few; V: TRBV4-1; CDR3: ASSQDFLQGGQPVDGYT
J: TRBJ1-2; size: .; V: TRBV30; CDR3: AWSLGLSYVYT
J: TRBJ2-7; size: few; V: TRBV21-1; CDR3: ASSRLAHEQY
J: TRBJ2-7; size: .; V: TRBV5-4; CDR3: ASSHNIRQGKY
J: TRBJ2-2; size: .; V: TRBV7-6; CDR3: ASSLPSGSGTGELF
J: TRBJ2-3; size: once; V: TRBV5-6; CDR3: ASSWDIPTDTQY
J: TRBJ2-1; size: .; V: TRBV27; CDR3: ASSLSPGQGTMKQF
J: TRBJ1-5; size: medium-sized; V: TRBV4-2; CDR3: ASSQGDGQPQH
J: TRBJ2-2; size: .; V: TRBV5-1; CDR3: ASSRLAGGDTGELF
J: TRBJ2-7; size: .; V: TRBV11-3; CDR3: ASSSGPGGYEQY
J: TRBJ2-1; size: .; V: TRBV19; CDR3: ASSTHLASGYEQF
J: TRBJ1-5; size: many; V: TRBV6-1; CDR3: ASLRGHQPQH
J: TRBJ1-4; size: .; V: TRBV7-9; CDR3: ASSLDVNEKLF
J: TRBJ2-1; size: .; V: TRBV10-3; CDR3: AISESREGEQF
J: TRBJ2-3; size: .; V: TRBV18; CDR3: ASSPRTGGRRADTQY
J: TRBJ1-1; size: .; V: TRBV5-4; CDR3: ASSFRTGGISEAF
J: TRBJ2-5; size: .; V: TRBV9; CDR3: ASSVGPLYQETQY
J: TRBJ1-5; size: many; V: TRBV16; CDR3: ASSRAGTSNQPQH